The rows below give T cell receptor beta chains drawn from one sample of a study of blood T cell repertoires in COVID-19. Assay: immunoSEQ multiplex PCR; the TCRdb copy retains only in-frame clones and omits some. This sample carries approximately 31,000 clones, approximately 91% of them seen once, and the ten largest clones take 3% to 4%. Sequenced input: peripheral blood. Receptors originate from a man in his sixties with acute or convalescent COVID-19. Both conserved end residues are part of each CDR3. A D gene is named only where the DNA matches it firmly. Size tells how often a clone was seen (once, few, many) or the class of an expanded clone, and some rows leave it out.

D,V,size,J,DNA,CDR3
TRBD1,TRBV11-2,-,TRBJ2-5,TGTGCCAGCAGTAAAGGACAGGCCCTCGGAGAGACCCAGTACTTC,CASSKGQALGETQYF
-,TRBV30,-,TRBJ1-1,TGTGCCTGGAGGGGCAGGCTAAACACTGAAGCTTTCTTT,CAWRGRLNTEAFF
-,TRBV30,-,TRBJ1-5,TGTGCCTGTTCAGGGTCGAATCAGCCCCAGCATTTT,CACSGSNQPQHF
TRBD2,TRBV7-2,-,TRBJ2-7,TGTGCCAGCAGCAAGGGGGGACTAGCGTCCTACGAGCAGTACTTC,CASSKGGLASYEQYF
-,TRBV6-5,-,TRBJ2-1,TGTGCCAGCAGTTACTCTGGGGGAGCGCGGGGAGGTGAGCAGTTCTTC,CASSYSGGARGGEQFF
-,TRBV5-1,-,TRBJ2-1,TGCGCCAGCAGCTATTCCATCCAGTCCCCTCTCAATGAGCAGTTCTTC,CASSYSIQSPLNEQFF
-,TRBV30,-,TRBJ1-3,TGTGCCTGGAGTGTACAGTCTGGAAACACCATATATTTT,CAWSVQSGNTIYF
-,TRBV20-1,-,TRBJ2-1,TGCAGTGCTCGTGACCCAACCTACAATGAGCAGTTCTTC,CSARDPTYNEQFF
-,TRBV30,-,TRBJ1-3,TGTGCCTGGAAGAGCTCTGGAAACACCATATATTTT,CAWKSSGNTIYF
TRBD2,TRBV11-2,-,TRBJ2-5,TGTGCCAGCAGATCTACTAGCGCTCCTCAGTACTTC,CASRSTSAPQYF
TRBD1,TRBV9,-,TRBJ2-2,TGTGCCAGCAGCCCTCGACAGGGTTCCGGGGAGCTGTTTTTT,CASSPRQGSGELFF
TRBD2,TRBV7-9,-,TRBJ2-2,TGTGCCAGCAGCTTAGATGGGACTAGCGGGAGAATGAACACCGGGGAGCTGTTTTTT,CASSLDGTSGRMNTGELFF
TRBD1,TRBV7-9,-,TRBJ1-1,TGTGCCAGCAGTAAGCCGGGACAGGCGAGGACTGAAGCTTTCTTT,CASSKPGQARTEAFF
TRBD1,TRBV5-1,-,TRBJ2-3,TGCGCCAGCAGCTTGGGGACAGGGGATAGCACAGATACGCAGTATTTT,CASSLGTGDSTDTQYF
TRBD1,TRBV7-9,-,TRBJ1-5,TGTGCCAGCAGCGACGAAGGACAGGGGTATCAGCCCCAGCATTTT,CASSDEGQGYQPQHF
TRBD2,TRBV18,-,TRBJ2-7,TGTGCCAGCTCACCACCGATCTACCGGGAGGCGTCCTACGAGCAGTACTTC,CASSPPIYREASYEQYF
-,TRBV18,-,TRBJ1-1,TGTGCCAGCTCACAAGAGGCGCGAACTGAAGCTTTCTTT,CASSQEARTEAFF
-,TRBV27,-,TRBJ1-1,TGTGCCAGCAGCGAAATCTGGGGGGGGAACACTGAAGCTTTCTTT,CASSEIWGGNTEAFF
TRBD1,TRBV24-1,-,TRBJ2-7,TGTGCCACCAGTGATTCAACCTGGACAGGGGTTGGCGAGCAGTACTTC,CATSDSTWTGVGEQYF
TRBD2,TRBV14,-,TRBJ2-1,TGTGCCAGCAGCCAGACGGCCGGGACTAGCGGGAGGAGGTCCTACAATGAGCAGTTCTTC,CASSQTAGTSGRRSYNEQFF
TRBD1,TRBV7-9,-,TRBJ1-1,TGTGCCAGCAGCTCATCGACAGGGGCCCCTGTTTTCTTT,CASSSSTGAPVFF
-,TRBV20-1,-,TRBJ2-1,TGCAGTCTACAGGAGTACAATGAGCAGTTCTTC,CSLQEYNEQFF
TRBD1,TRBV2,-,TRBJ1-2,TGTGCCAGCAGTCGGGACAGGGATGAGTGGATCTTC,CASSRDRDEWIF
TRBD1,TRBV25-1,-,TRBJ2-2,TGTGCCAGCAGTGAAAACCAACAGGGGTCAGGGGAGCTGTTTTTT,CASSENQQGSGELFF
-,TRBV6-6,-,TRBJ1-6,TGTGCCAGCAGTTACCGTTTGAGCTCCTATAATTCACCCCTCCACTTT,CASSYRLSSYNSPLHF
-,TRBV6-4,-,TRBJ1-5,TGTGCCAGCAGTGACTCAACCTGGGAGGGGGGCCAGCCCCAGCATTTT,CASSDSTWEGGQPQHF
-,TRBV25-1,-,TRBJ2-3,TGTGCCAGCAGTGGAGGACTTAGCACAGATACGCAGTATTTT,CASSGGLSTDTQYF
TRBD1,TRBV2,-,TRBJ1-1,TGTGCCAGCAGTGCCCGACAGGGTGCTGAAGCTTTCTTT,CASSARQGAEAFF
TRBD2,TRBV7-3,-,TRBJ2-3,TGTGCCAGCAGCTCTCTAGCGGGAGGGATGAATACGCAGTATTTT,CASSSLAGGMNTQYF
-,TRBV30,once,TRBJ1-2,TGTGCCTGGAGTGATGAGCGGGGGGGGTATGGCTACACCTTC,CAWSDERGGYGYTF
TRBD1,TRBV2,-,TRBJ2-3,TGTGCCAGTAATTCCGGGACAGGGGGAGATACGCAGTATTTT,CASNSGTGGDTQYF
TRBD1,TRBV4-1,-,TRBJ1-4,TGCGCCAGCAGCCAAGTGGTCGGCGGACAGGGTGAAGAAAAACTGTTTTTT,CASSQVVGGQGEEKLFF
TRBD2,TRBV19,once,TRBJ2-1,TGTGCCAGTAGTCGGCGGGAGGGTTCCTACAATGAGCAGTTCTTC,CASSRREGSYNEQFF
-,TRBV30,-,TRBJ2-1,TGTGCCTGGAGTGATGAGTGGTTGCGGTCTTCCTACAATGAGCAGTTCTTC,CAWSDEWLRSSYNEQFF
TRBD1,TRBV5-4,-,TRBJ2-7,TGTGCCAGCAGCTCTGGGACAGGGGCGTGGTACGAGCAGTACTTC,CASSSGTGAWYEQYF
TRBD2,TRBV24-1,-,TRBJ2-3,TGTGCCACCAGTACGACTAGCGGGAGCACAGATACGCAGTATTTT,CATSTTSGSTDTQYF
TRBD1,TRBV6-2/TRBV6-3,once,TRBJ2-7,TGTGCCAGCAGTTACTCCTACTCGACAGGGGCGACCTACGAGCAGTACTTC,CASSYSYSTGATYEQYF
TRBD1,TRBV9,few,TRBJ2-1,TGTGCCAGCAGCGCCGACAGGGGATACAATGAGCAGTTCTTC,CASSADRGYNEQFF
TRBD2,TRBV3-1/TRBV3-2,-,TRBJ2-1,TGTGCCAGCAGCCCTAGCGGGAGTCCGTACAATGAGCAGTTCTTC,CASSPSGSPYNEQFF
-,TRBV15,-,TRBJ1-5,TGTGCCACCAGCAGAGATCGGGGGAGGCAGCCCCAGCATTTT,CATSRDRGRQPQHF
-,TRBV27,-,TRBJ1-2,TGTGCCAGCAGTTTATCGCCCATAACGCTATCTGGCTACACCTTC,CASSLSPITLSGYTF
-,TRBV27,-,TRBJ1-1,TGTGCCAGCAGTCCGGCAGGGAGGTCAGCTTTCTTT,CASSPAGRSAFF
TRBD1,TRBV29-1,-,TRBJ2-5,TGCAGCGTCGACACAGGGGGTGGGGGAGAGACCCAGTACTTC,CSVDTGGGGETQYF
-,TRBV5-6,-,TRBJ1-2,TGTGCCAGCAGTTTCGACAGCCTGGGCGGCTACACCTTC,CASSFDSLGGYTF
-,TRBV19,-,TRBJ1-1,TGTGCCAGTAGCCTTATCTTGTTGGGCGCTGAAGCTTTCTTT,CASSLILLGAEAFF
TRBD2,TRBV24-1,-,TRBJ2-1,TGTGCCACCAGTGAATCGGGACTAGCGACCTACAATGAGCAGTTCTTC,CATSESGLATYNEQFF
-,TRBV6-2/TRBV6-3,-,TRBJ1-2,TGTGCCAGCAGTTACTTCCTCTATGGCTACACCTTC,CASSYFLYGYTF
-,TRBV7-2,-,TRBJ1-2,TGTGCCAGCAGCGAAGGGGTCAGTGGGTATGGCTACACCTTC,CASSEGVSGYGYTF
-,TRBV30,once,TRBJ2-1,TGTGCCTTCAAGGACTGGGCCTACAATGAGCAGTTCTTC,CAFKDWAYNEQFF
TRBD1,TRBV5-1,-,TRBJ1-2,TGCGCCAGCAGCTTGGCCGCCGGACAGGGCACCGGCTACACCTTC,CASSLAAGQGTGYTF
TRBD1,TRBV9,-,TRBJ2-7,TGTGCCAGCAGCGAGGGGACAGGGATTCCTAGGCCCTACGAGCAGTACTTC,CASSEGTGIPRPYEQYF
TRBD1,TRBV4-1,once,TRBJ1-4,TGCGCCAGCAGCCAAGGACAGGGGGCTAATGAAAAACTGTTTTTT,CASSQGQGANEKLFF
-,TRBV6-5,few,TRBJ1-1,TGTGCCAGCACCTGGACAACGAACACTGAAGCTTTCTTT,CASTWTTNTEAFF
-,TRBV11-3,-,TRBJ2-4,TGTGCCAGCAGCCTACCCCAGGGAAACATTCAGTACTTC,CASSLPQGNIQYF
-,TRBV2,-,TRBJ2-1,TGTGCCAGCAGAGGAGGTCTTAACAATGAGCAGTTCTTC,CASRGGLNNEQFF
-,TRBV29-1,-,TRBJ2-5,TGCAGCGTTGGTGGGAGAGAGACCCAGTACTTC,CSVGGRETQYF